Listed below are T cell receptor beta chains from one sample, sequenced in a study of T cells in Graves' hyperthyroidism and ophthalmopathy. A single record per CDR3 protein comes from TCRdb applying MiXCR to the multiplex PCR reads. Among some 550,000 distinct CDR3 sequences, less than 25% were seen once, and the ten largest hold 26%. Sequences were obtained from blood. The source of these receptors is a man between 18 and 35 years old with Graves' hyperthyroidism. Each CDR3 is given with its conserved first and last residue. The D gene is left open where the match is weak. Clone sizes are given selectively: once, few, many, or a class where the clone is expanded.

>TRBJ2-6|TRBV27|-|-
CASSAHKGPRSGANVLTF
TGTGCCAGCAGTGCCCATAAGGGCCCCCGCTCTGGGGCCAACGTCCTGACTTTC
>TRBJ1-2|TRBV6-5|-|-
CASSYRARASVGYTF
TGTGCCAGCAGTTACAGGGCCAGGGCATCCGTGGGCTACACCTTC
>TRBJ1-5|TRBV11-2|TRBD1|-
CASSHGQGGQPQHF
TGTGCCAGCAGCCACGGACAGGGAGGTCAGCCCCAGCATTTT
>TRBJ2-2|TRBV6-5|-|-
CASSYSASGELFF
TGTGCCAGCAGTTACTCGGCCTCCGGGGAGCTGTTTTTT
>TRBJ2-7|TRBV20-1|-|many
CSARDDPYEQYF
TGCAGTGCTAGAGATGATCCGTACGAGCAGTACTTC
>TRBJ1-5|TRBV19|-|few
CASSRGRALLSNQPQHF
TGTGCCAGTAGTAGAGGGAGGGCCCTACTTAGCAATCAGCCCCAGCATTTT
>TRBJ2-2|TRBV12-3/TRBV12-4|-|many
CASSPTTGANTGELFF
TGTGCCAGCAGCCCCACGACAGGCGCGAACACCGGGGAGCTGTTTTTT
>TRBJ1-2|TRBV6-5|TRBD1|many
CASSYGRGQGYGYTF
TGTGCCAGCAGTTACGGAAGGGGGCAGGGCTATGGCTACACCTTC
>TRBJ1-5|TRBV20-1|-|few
CSARDWRTSGSNQPQHF
TGCAGTGCTAGAGATTGGCGGACTTCCGGGAGCAATCAGCCCCAGCATTTT
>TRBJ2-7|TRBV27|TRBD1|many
CASSLTGRSEQYF
TGTGCCAGCAGCTTGACAGGGCGTTCCGAGCAGTACTTC
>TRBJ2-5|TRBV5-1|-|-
CASSSTAGSGETQYF
TGCGCCAGCAGCTCTACTGCGGGGTCCGGAGAGACCCAGTACTTC
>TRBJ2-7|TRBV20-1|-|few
CSATDLGVSPYEQYF
TGCAGTGCCACAGACTTAGGAGTGAGTCCCTACGAGCAGTACTTC
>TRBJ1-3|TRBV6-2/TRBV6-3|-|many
CASSYSRSRALSGNTIYF
TGTGCCAGCAGTTACTCGAGGAGCAGGGCCCTCTCTGGAAACACCATATATTTT
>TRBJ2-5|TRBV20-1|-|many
CSASGQGARFQYF
TGCAGTGCTAGTGGGCAGGGAGCCCGTTTTCAGTACTTC
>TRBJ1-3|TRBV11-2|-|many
CASSLPPPDLNTIYF
TGTGCCAGCAGCTTACCACCCCCGGACCTAAACACCATATATTTT
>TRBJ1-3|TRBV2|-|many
CASRLLSGNTIYF
TGTGCCAGCAGGCTCCTCTCTGGAAACACCATATATTTT
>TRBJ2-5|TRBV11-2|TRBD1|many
CASSSDRGLETQYF
TGTGCCAGCAGCTCCGACAGGGGGCTCGAGACCCAGTACTTC
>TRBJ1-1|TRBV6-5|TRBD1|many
CASLDRGPTEAFF
TGTGCCAGCCTGGACAGGGGGCCAACTGAAGCTTTCTTT
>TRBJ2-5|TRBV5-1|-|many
CASSSTGMETQYF
TGCGCCAGCAGCTCCACAGGGATGGAGACCCAGTACTTC
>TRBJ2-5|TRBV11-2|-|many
CASSLAGAVTQYF
TGTGCCAGCAGCTTAGCGGGGGCGGTGACCCAGTACTTC
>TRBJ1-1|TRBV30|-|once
CAWSVGPVTEAFF
TGTGCCTGGAGTGTAGGGCCAGTCACTGAAGCTTTCTTT
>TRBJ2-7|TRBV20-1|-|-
CSARRTGSEQYF
TGCAGTGCTAGAAGGACCGGAAGCGAGCAGTACTTC
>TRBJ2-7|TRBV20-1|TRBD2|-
CSASGGAAEQYF
TGCAGTGCTAGCGGGGGGGCGGCCGAGCAGTACTTC
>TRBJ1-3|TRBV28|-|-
CASSFPIGSGNTIYF
TGTGCCAGCAGTTTCCCAATCGGCTCTGGAAACACCATATATTTT
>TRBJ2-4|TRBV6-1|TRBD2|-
CASSQTPGTSAKNIQYF
TGTGCCAGCAGCCAAACCCCCGGGACTAGCGCCAAAAACATTCAGTACTTC
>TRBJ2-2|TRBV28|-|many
CASSLLGGPYTGELFF
TGTGCCAGCAGTTTATTGGGGGGTCCCTACACCGGGGAGCTGTTTTTT
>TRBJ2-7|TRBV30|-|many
CAWSVPLPRAQEQYF
TGTGCCTGGAGTGTTCCCCTGCCGCGGGCCCAAGAGCAGTACTTC
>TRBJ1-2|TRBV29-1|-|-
CSVVPRQYYGYTF
TGCAGCGTTGTCCCCCGGCAGTACTATGGCTACACCTTC
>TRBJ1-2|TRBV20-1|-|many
CSARPGTSYGYTF
TGCAGTGCTAGGCCTGGGACAAGCTATGGCTACACCTTC
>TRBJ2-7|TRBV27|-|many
CASITKGVRFTSEQYF
TGTGCCAGCATCACTAAAGGTGTCCGATTTACCTCCGAGCAGTACTTC